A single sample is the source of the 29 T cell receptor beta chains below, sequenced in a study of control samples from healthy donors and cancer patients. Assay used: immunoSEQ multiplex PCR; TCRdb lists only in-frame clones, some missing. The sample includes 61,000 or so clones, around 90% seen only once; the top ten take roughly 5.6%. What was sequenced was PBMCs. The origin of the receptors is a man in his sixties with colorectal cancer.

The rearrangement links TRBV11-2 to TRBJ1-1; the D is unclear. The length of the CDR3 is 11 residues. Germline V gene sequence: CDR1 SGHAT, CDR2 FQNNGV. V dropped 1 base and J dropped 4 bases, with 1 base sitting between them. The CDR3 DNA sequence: TGTGCCAGCAGCTTAGGCACTGAAGCTTTCTTT. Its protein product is CASSLGTEAFF.

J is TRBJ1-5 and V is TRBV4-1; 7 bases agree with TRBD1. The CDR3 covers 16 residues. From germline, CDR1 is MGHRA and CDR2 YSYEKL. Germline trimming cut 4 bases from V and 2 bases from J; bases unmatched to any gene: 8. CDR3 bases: TGCGCCAGCAGCCTTGGGCCAGGGGGGGGCAATCAGCCCCAGCATTTT. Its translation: CASSLGPGGGNQPQHF.

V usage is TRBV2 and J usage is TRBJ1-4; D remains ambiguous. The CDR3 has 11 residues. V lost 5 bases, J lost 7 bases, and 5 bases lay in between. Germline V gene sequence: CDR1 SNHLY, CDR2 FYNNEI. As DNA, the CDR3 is TGTGCCAGCAGTAAAGGTGAAAAACTGTTTTTT. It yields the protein CASSKGEKLFF.

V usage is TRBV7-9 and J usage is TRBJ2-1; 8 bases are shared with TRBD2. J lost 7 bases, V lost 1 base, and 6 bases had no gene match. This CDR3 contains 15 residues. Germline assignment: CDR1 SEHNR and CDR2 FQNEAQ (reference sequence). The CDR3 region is CASSLVGGAMNEQFF. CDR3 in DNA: TGTGCCAGCAGCTTAGTCGGGGGGGCCATGAATGAGCAGTTCTTC.

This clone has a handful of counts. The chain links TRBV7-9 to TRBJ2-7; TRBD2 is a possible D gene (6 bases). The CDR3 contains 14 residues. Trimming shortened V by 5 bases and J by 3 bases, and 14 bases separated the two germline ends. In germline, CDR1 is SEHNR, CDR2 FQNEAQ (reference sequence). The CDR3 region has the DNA TGTGCCAGCAGCCCCGGGACTTCCTACTACGAGCAGTACTTC. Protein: CASSPGTSYYEQYF.

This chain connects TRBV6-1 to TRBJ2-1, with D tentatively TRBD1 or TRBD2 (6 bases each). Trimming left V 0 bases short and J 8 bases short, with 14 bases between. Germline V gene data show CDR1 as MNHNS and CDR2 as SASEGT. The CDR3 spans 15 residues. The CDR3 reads CASSEAGGPGDEQFF. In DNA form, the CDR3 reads TGTGCCAGCAGTGAAGCGGGGGGCCCGGGGGATGAGCAGTTCTTC.

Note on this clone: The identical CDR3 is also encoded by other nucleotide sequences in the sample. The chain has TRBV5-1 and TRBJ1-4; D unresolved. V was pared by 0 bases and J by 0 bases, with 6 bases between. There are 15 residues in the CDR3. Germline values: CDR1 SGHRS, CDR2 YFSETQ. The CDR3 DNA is TGCGCCAGCAGCTTGGCAGGCGCAACTAATGAAAAACTGTTTTTT. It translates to CASSLAGATNEKLFF.

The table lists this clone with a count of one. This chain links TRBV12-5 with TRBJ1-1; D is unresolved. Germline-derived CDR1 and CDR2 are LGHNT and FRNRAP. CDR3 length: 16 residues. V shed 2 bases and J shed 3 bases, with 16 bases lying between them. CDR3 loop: CASGLTRPRWDTEAFF. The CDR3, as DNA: TGTGCTAGTGGTTTGACCCGTCCTAGATGGGACACTGAAGCTTTCTTT.

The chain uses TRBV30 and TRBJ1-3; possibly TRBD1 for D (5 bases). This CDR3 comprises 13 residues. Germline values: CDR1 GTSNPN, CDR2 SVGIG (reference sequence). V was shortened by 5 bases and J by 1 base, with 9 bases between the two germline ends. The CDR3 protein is CAWGHQSGNTIYF. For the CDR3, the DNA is TGTGCCTGGGGACACCAATCTGGAAACACCATATATTTT.

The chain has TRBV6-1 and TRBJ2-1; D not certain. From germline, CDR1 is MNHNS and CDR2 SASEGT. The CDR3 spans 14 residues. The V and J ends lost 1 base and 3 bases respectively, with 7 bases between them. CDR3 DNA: TGTGCCAGCAGTGAAGTGGCAGGCTACAATGAGCAGTTCTTC. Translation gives CASSEVAGYNEQFF.

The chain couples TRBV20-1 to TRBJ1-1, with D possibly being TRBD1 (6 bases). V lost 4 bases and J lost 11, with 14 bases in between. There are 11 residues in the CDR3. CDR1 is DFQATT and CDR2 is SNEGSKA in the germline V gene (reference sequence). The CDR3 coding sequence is TGCAGTGCTACAAAGGACAGAGGGGCTTTCTTT. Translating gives CSATKDRGAFF.

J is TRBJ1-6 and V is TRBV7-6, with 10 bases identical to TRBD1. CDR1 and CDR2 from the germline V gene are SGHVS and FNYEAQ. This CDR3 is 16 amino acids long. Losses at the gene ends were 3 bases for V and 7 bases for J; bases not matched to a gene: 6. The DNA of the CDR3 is TGTGCCAGCAGCTTTCAGACAGGGGGCATGAATTCACCCCTCCACTTT. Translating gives CASSFQTGGMNSPLHF.

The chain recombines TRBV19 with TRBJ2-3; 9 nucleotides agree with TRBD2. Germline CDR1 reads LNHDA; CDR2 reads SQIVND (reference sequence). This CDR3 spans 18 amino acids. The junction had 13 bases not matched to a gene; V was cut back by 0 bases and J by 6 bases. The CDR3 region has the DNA TGTGCCAGTAGTATAGATCCCCCAGGCGGGGGGGCGGGGGATACGCAGTATTTT. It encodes CASSIDPPGGGAGDTQYF.

CDR3: CASSLQGGGGYTF. CDR3 bases: TGTGCCAGCAGCTTACAGGGGGGTGGGGGCTACACCTTC. J is TRBJ1-2 and V is TRBV11-2; 7 nucleotides line up with TRBD1. Germline V gene lookup returns CDR1 SGHAT and CDR2 FQNNGV. Trimming removed 2 bases from V and 8 bases from J; junction bases left unmatched: 5. The length of the CDR3 is 13 residues.

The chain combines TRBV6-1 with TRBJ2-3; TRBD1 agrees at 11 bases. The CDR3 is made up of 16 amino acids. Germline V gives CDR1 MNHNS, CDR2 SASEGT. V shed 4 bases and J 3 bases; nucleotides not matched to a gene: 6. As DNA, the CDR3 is TGTGCCAGCAGTGGAGGACAGGGGGCATCGACAGATACGCAGTATTTT. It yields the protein CASSGGQGASTDTQYF.

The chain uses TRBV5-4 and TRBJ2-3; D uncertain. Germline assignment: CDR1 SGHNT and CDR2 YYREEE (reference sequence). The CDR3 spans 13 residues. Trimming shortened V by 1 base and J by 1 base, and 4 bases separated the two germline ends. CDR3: CASSLWGTDTQYF. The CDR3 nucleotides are TGTGCCAGCAGCTTGTGGGGCACAGATACGCAGTATTTT.

CDR3 bases: TGCGCCAGCAGCAGGACAGGAAGTAATGCGCGGGGCACTGAAGCTTTCTTT. Encoded protein: CASSRTGSNARGTEAFF. V gene TRBV5-1 combines with J gene TRBJ1-1; TRBD1 aligns across 7 bases. The trim removed 4 bases at V and 4 bases at J, leaving 16 bases unmatched. CDR1 is SGHRS, CDR2 YFSETQ, per germline. The length of the CDR3 is 17 residues.

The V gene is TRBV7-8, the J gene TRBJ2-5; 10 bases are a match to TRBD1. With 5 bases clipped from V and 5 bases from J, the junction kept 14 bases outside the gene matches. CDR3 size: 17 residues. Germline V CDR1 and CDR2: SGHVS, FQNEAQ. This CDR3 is CASSARTGGSPGETQYF. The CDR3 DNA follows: TGTGCCAGCAGCGCCCGGACAGGGGGGAGCCCGGGGGAGACCCAGTACTTC.

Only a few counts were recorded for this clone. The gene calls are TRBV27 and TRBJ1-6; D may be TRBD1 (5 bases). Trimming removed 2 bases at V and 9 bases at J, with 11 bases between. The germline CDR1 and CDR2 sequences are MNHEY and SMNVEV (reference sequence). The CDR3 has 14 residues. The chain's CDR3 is CASSLEGLGSPLHF. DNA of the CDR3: TGTGCCAGCAGTTTAGAGGGGCTGGGTTCACCCCTCCACTTT.

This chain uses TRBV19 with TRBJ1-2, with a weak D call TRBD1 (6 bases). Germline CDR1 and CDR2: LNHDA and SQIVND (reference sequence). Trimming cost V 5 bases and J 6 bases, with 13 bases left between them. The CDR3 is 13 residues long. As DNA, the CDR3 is TGTGCCAGTAGTTGGTGGACAGCGAATGGCTACACCTTC. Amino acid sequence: CASSWWTANGYTF.

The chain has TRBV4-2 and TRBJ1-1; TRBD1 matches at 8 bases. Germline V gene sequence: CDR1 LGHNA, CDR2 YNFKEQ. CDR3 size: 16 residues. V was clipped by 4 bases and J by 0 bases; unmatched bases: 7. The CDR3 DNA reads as TGTGCCAGCAGCCCCGGACAGGGTTCCATGAACACTGAAGCTTTCTTT. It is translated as CASSPGQGSMNTEAFF.

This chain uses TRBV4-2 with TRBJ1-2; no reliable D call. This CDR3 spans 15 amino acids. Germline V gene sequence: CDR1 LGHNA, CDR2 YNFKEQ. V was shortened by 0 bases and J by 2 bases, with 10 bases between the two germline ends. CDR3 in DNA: TGTGCCAGCAGCCAAGATCCCAACGGGAACTATGGCTACACCTTC. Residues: CASSQDPNGNYGYTF.

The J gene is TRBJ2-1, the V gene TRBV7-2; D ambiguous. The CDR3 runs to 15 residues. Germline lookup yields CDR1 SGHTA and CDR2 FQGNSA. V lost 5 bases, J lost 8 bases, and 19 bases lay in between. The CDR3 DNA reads TGTGCCAGCAGCCAGGCCCCGCACAAGGCCCATGAGCAGTTCTTC. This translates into CASSQAPHKAHEQFF.

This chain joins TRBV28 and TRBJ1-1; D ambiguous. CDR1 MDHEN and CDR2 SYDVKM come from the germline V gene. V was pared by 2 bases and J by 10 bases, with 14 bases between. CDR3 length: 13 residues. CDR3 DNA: TGTGCCAGCAGTTTAGGCCCGGTCTTGCCAGCTTTCTTT. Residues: CASSLGPVLPAFF. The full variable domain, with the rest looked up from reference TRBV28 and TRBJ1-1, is DVKVTQSSRYLVKRTGEKVFLECVQDMDHENMFWYRQDPGLGLRLIYFSYDVKMKEKGDIPEGYSVSREKKERFSLILESASTNQTSMYLCASSLGPVLPAFFGQGTRLTVV.

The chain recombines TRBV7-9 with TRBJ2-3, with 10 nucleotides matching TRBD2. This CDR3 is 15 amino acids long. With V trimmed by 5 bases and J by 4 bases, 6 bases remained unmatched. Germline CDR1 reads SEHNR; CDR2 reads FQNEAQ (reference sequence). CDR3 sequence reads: CASSMSGGVSDTQYF. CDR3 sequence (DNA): TGTGCCAGCAGCATGAGCGGGGGGGTATCAGATACGCAGTATTTT. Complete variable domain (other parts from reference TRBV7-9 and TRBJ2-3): DTGVSQNPRHKITKRGQNVTFRCDPISEHNRLYWYRQTLGQGPEFLTYFQNEAQLEKSRLLSDRFSAERPKGSFSTLEIQRTEQGDSAMYLCASSMSGGVSDTQYFGPGTRLTVL.

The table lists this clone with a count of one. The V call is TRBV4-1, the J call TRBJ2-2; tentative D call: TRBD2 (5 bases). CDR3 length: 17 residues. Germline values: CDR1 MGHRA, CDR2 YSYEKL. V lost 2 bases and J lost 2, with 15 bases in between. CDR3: CASSQSEYGINTGELFF. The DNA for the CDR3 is TGCGCCAGCAGCCAAAGCGAGTACGGGATAAACACCGGGGAGCTGTTTTTT.

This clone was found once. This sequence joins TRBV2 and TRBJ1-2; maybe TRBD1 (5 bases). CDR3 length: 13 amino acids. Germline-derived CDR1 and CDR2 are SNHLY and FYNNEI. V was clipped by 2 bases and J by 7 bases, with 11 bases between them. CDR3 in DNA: TGTGCCAGCAGTGAACAGGGCCGACGTGGCTACACCTTC. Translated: CASSEQGRRGYTF. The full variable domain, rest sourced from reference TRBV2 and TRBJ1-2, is EPEVTQTPSHQVTQMGQEVILRCVPISNHLYFYWYRQILGQKVEFLVSFYNNEISEKSEIFDDQFSVERPDGSNFTLKIRSTKLEDSAMYFCASSEQGRRGYTFGSGTRLTVV.

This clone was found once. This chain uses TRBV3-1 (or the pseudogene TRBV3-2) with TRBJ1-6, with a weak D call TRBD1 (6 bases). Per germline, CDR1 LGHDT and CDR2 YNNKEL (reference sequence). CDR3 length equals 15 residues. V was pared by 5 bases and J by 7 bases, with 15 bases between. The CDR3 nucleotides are TGTGCCAGCAGCTCCGGAGGGGGGGGCAATTCACCCCTCCACTTT. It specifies CASSSGGGGNSPLHF.

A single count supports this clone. The CDR3 coding sequence is TGTGCCAGCAGCCAAGGATTCAAGGGGGCGTCGGTGACCCAGTACTTC. Translated: CASSQGFKGASVTQYF. The genes are TRBV14 and TRBJ2-5, with 7 positions matching TRBD1. The CDR3 totals 16 residues. The germline gives CDR1 SGHDN, CDR2 FVKESK. Trimming removed 1 base from V and 7 bases from J; junction bases left unmatched: 12.